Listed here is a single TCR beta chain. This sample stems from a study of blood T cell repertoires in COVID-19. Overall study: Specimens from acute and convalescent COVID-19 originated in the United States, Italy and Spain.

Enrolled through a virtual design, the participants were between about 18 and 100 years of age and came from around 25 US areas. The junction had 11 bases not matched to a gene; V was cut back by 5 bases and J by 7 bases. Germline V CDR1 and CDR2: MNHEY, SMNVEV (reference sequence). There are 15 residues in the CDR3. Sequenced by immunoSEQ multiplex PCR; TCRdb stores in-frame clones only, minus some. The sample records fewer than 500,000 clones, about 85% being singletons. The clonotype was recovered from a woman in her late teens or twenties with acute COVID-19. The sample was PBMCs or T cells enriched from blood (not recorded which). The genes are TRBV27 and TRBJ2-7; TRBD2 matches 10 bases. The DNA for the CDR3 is TGTGCCAGCAGTGGGGTAGCGGGAGGAATGGGGGAGCAGTACTTC. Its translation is CASSGVAGGMGEQYF.